Listed below are T cell receptor beta chains from one sample, sequenced in a study of blood T cell repertoires in COVID-19. The assay was immunoSEQ multiplex PCR, and TCRdb's table has in-frame clones only and misses some. Of roughly 200,000 clones in the sample, roughly three quarters were seen once. The sample consisted of peripheral blood. These receptor sequences come from a woman aged 40 to 50 with COVID-19, enrolled during active disease. CDR3s include the opening cysteine and the closing phenylalanine or tryptophan. The D gene is left open where the match is weak. Not every row has a clone size; where given, it reads once, few, many or a size class.

TRBJ2-7	NA	NA	TRBV6-2/TRBV6-3	TGTGCCAGCAGTCTCCTGGCGGGGGCGTACGAGCAGTACTTC	CASSLLAGAYEQYF
TRBJ1-1	TRBD1	once	TRBV11-1	TGTGCCAGCAGCTACAGGGGGGGAGCTTTCTTT	CASSYRGGAFF
TRBJ2-1	TRBD1	NA	TRBV7-9	TGTGCCAGCAGCCCACCGGGACAGGGAGTTGAGCAGTTCTTC	CASSPPGQGVEQFF
TRBJ1-5	TRBD1	NA	TRBV5-1	TGCGCCAGCAGCAAGACAGGGGATCAGCCCCAGCATTTT	CASSKTGDQPQHF
TRBJ1-1	NA	NA	TRBV12-3/TRBV12-4	TGTGCCAGCTCACGCAGGGGATACACTGAAGCTTTCTTT	CASSRRGYTEAFF
TRBJ2-1	TRBD2	NA	TRBV10-3	TGTGCCAACGCAGCGGGGGACTCCTACAATGAGCAGTTCTTC	CANAAGDSYNEQFF
TRBJ1-1	NA	once	TRBV27	TGTGCCAGCAGTCCTTGGACTAACTGGGAGGGGTCGAACACTGAAGCTTTCTTT	CASSPWTNWEGSNTEAFF
TRBJ2-3	NA	few	TRBV20-1	TGCAGTGCTAGTCCGACTGCTAGCACAGATACGCAGTATTTT	CSASPTASTDTQYF
TRBJ1-5	NA	few	TRBV15	TGTGCCACCAGCAGAGATCTAGTGGAGGGTCAGCCCCAGCATTTT	CATSRDLVEGQPQHF
TRBJ2-1	NA	once	TRBV15	TGTGCCACCAGCAGAGAACCGGACAAGTACAATGAGCAGTTCTTC	CATSREPDKYNEQFF
TRBJ1-2	NA	NA	TRBV11-2	TGTGCCAGCAGCGAGGGACACTTCTATGGCTACACCTTC	CASSEGHFYGYTF
TRBJ1-6	NA	NA	TRBV6-5	TGTGCCAGCAGTTACGCGGGGACTCTGGGATATTCACCCCTCCACTTT	CASSYAGTLGYSPLHF
TRBJ1-1	NA	once	TRBV5-1	TGCGCCAGCACCAATAAAGGAGGGCGAACTGAAGCTTTCTTT	CASTNKGGRTEAFF
TRBJ2-5	TRBD2	NA	TRBV5-1	TGCGCCAGCAGCGGAAAGCGGGGGGCTGTCCAAGAGACCCAGTACTTC	CASSGKRGAVQETQYF
TRBJ2-1	NA	NA	TRBV5-1	TGCGCCAGCAGCGCCTCACAGGGTCCCGCGGGTGAGCAGTTCTTC	CASSASQGPAGEQFF
TRBJ2-7	NA	NA	TRBV7-9	TGTGCCAGCAGCCTCCTGGCCTCCTACGAGCAGTACTTC	CASSLLASYEQYF
TRBJ2-3	NA	NA	TRBV7-3	TGTGCCAGCAGCTTAAACAGGGACACAGATACGCAGTATTTT	CASSLNRDTDTQYF
TRBJ2-2	TRBD2	NA	TRBV18	TGTGCCAGCTCGCAGACTAGCGGTAAAACCGGGGAGCTGTTTTTT	CASSQTSGKTGELFF
TRBJ1-5	NA	NA	TRBV3-1/TRBV3-2	TGTGCCAGCAGCCAAGGAGGAGGGCGTAGGCGGAATCAGCCCCAGCATTTT	CASSQGGGRRRNQPQHF
TRBJ2-4	NA	once	TRBV12-5	TGTGCTAGTGGTTCAGGGGTGGTGGGAAAAAACATTCAGTACTTC	CASGSGVVGKNIQYF
TRBJ1-5	NA	NA	TRBV29-1	TGCAGCGTTGAGGTAGAGACGGCGGGGCCCCAGCATTTT	CSVEVETAGPQHF
TRBJ1-6	NA	few	TRBV2	TGTGCCAGCAGCGGGGACTCGGGTTCACCCCTCCACTTT	CASSGDSGSPLHF
TRBJ1-2	TRBD1	NA	TRBV6-5	TGTGCCAGCAGTCCCGACAGGGATCTTGGCTACACCTTC	CASSPDRDLGYTF
TRBJ2-7	NA	NA	TRBV7-2	TGTGCCAGCAGCTTAATATCCGAGCAGTACTTC	CASSLISEQYF
TRBJ1-1	TRBD1	NA	TRBV18	TGTGCCAGCTCACCTGGACAGGGCCTGCGCACTGAAGCTTTCTTT	CASSPGQGLRTEAFF
TRBJ1-2	TRBD1	NA	TRBV29-1	TGCAGCGTTGGAGGGGGAGGGACAGGAGTGTCCTATGGCTACACCTTC	CSVGGGGTGVSYGYTF
TRBJ1-5	NA	NA	TRBV3-1/TRBV3-2	TGTGCCAGCAGCCAAGATGTGCAGGGGAGTCAGCCCCAGCATTTT	CASSQDVQGSQPQHF
TRBJ1-4	TRBD1	NA	TRBV7-9	TGTGCCAGCAGCTCAAGGACAGGGGCGGTTGAAAAACTGTTTTTT	CASSSRTGAVEKLFF
TRBJ1-1	TRBD1	NA	TRBV19	TGTGCCAGTAAGGGTGAGGGGGCCGACACTGAAGCTTTCTTT	CASKGEGADTEAFF
TRBJ2-7	TRBD2	NA	TRBV27	TGTGCCAGCAGCCAAATAGCGGGAGTGGGGGGCGAGCAGTACTTC	CASSQIAGVGGEQYF
TRBJ2-7	NA	NA	TRBV28	TGTGCCAGCAGTCGGACAAGCTACGAGCAGTACTTC	CASSRTSYEQYF
TRBJ2-1	NA	NA	TRBV11-2	TGTGCCAGCAGCTTAGAAAGGGGCGCGGCTAATGAGCAGTTCTTC	CASSLERGAANEQFF
TRBJ1-3	TRBD1	NA	TRBV5-4	TGTGCCAGCAGCTCCGCGAAGGGGGCTCGGTCCCCCTCTGGAAACACCATATATTTT	CASSSAKGARSPSGNTIYF
TRBJ2-2	NA	NA	TRBV5-4	TGTGCCAGCAGCTTGTGGCAGTCGAACACCGGGGAGCTGTTTTTT	CASSLWQSNTGELFF
TRBJ2-7	NA	NA	TRBV7-2	TGTGCCAGCAGCTTAGGGACTGTCTCCTACGAGCAGTACTTC	CASSLGTVSYEQYF
TRBJ1-2	NA	NA	TRBV10-3	TGTGCCATTATCCATGAAGAGGGAAGGAATGGCTACACCTTC	CAIIHEEGRNGYTF
TRBJ1-1	TRBD1	NA	TRBV18	TGTGCCAGCTCGACGACAGGGACCCTCCACACTGAAGCTTTCTTT	CASSTTGTLHTEAFF
TRBJ2-2	NA	few	TRBV5-4	TGTGCCAGCAGCTTGCGACAGCTATTCGCGAACACCGGGGAGCTGTTTTTT	CASSLRQLFANTGELFF
TRBJ2-4	TRBD2	NA	TRBV19	TGTGCCAGTAGGTCCCGGGGGGGAGCCAAAAACATTCAGTACTTC	CASRSRGGAKNIQYF
TRBJ2-3	TRBD2	NA	TRBV4-3	TGCGCCAGCAGCCAAGTGCTAGCGGGGGGGCCCGGAGATACGCAGTATTTT	CASSQVLAGGPGDTQYF
TRBJ1-1	TRBD1	NA	TRBV20-1	TGCAGTGCTAGCGACAGGGCAGCTTTCTTT	CSASDRAAFF
TRBJ2-3	TRBD1	NA	TRBV7-3	TGTGCCAGCAGCTTATACAGGGGGCAGGCAGATACGCAGTATTTT	CASSLYRGQADTQYF
TRBJ1-5	NA	NA	TRBV6-5	TGTGCCAGCCAGGGAATCGATCAGCCCCAGCATTTT	CASQGIDQPQHF
TRBJ1-4	TRBD1	NA	TRBV3-1/TRBV3-2	TGTGCCAGCAGCCAAGCTCTGACAGGGGGTGAAAAACTGTTTTTT	CASSQALTGGEKLFF
TRBJ2-3	NA	NA	TRBV3-1/TRBV3-2	TGTGCCAGCAGCCCCGACAGAGCTAGCACAGATACGCAGTATTTT	CASSPDRASTDTQYF
TRBJ2-2	TRBD2	NA	TRBV27	TGTGCCAGCAGTTTATCGGCCCTAGCGGGGGGCCGCGGGGAGCTGTTTTTT	CASSLSALAGGRGELFF
TRBJ2-3	TRBD1	NA	TRBV5-1	TGCGCCAGCACCGACAGGGGGAACAAAGATACGCAGTATTTT	CASTDRGNKDTQYF
TRBJ1-3	NA	once	TRBV6-5	TGTGCCAGCAGTTACTCCGGGGACACCATATATTTT	CASSYSGDTIYF
TRBJ2-5	TRBD2	NA	TRBV11-3	TGTGCCAGCCTCGGAGGGCTAGCGGGGATCTACTTC	CASLGGLAGIYF
TRBJ2-6	TRBD2	NA	TRBV5-1	TGCGCCAGCAGCTTTCTACGGACCGGTAGCGGGGCTGGGGCCAACGTCCTGACTTTC	CASSFLRTGSGAGANVLTF
TRBJ1-5	NA	NA	TRBV19	TGTGCCAGTAGCCGCGCCCCCCAGGGAAGACATCAGCCCCAGCATTTT	CASSRAPQGRHQPQHF
TRBJ1-1	NA	NA	TRBV9	TGTGCCAGCAGCGCCGGAACAGGGATGAACACTGAAGCTTTCTTT	CASSAGTGMNTEAFF
TRBJ2-5	TRBD2	NA	TRBV19	TGTGCCAGTAGTTCGCTGGCCGGGAGGGCCGCGGAGACCCAGTACTTC	CASSSLAGRAAETQYF
TRBJ2-5	TRBD1	NA	TRBV5-5	TGTGCCAGCAGCTTGGCCGCGACAGGGGGTAAAGAGACCCAGTACTTC	CASSLAATGGKETQYF
TRBJ1-2	NA	NA	TRBV25-1	TGTGCCAGCAGCGTACCAGGGGAGAATAACTATGGCTACACCTTC	CASSVPGENNYGYTF
TRBJ2-4	NA	NA	TRBV5-8	TGTGCCAGCAGTCTCCGGGAGAACATTCAGTACTTC	CASSLRENIQYF
TRBJ2-7	NA	NA	TRBV5-5	TGTGCCAGCAATCCCAGTGGGCTGTTTTCCTACGAGCAGTACTTC	CASNPSGLFSYEQYF
TRBJ2-1	TRBD2	NA	TRBV27	TGTGCCAGCAGTCCCGGGACTAGCGGGAGAAATGAGCAGTTCTTC	CASSPGTSGRNEQFF
TRBJ2-7	TRBD1	NA	TRBV5-1	TGCGCCAGCAGCTTCCAGGGGGCGTACGAGCAGTACTTC	CASSFQGAYEQYF